This record covers a single T cell receptor (beta chain). Its antigen is unidentified. This sample is part of a study of graft-versus-host responses after intestinal transplantation. J was trimmed by 3 bases and V by 1 base; bases with no gene match: 6. CDR1 and CDR2 (germline): SGHRS, YFSETQ. The CDR3 is 17 residues long. Using immunoSEQ multiplex PCR, the repertoire was profiled, and TCRdb retains in-frame clones only, with some absent. Of about 70,000 clones in the sample, about 94% are singletons; the top ten hold roughly 0.53%. This specimen consisted of unstimulated CD8+ T cells sorted from spleen or lymph node cells, obtained before intestinal transplant. The source is a human donor who received an intestinal transplant. J is TRBJ2-7 and V is TRBV5-1; TRBD2 agrees at 14 bases. The CDR3 is CASSLSGTSGSYYEQYF. CDR3 nucleotide sequence: TGCGCCAGCAGCTTGTCCGGGACTAGCGGGAGTTACTACGAGCAGTACTTC.